This TCR beta chain derives from a study of technical replicates of blood from a few donors (TCRdb year 2017). Worth noting for this clone: Its antigen is currently not known. No quality values exist for individual bases; no much larger clone is one base distant.

The library was made by the immunoSEQ multiplex PCR assay. Sourced from immuneACCESS, this table was stored by TCRdb with only in-frame sequences that have V and J called. A share of the clones is absent; for the studies checked, an unresolved V gene accounts for under half, and the remainder has no known explanation. Counted in this sample were tens of thousands of clones; nearly 98% of them appeared once. The ten largest clones represent over 0.2% of the sample. Sequenced sample: T cells isolated from PBMCs. This sequence was found in a human donor in good health.

The DNA sequence is as follows: TGTGCCAGTAGTTACCGTCCAGGCGCCCACCTCTATGGCTACACCTTC. Protein translation: CASSYRPGAHLYGYTF. The rearranged segments are TRBV19 and TRBJ1-2; no D gene can be assigned with confidence. The V end loses 5 bases and the J end loses 4 bases, and a stretch of 20 bases separates them. The CDR3 holds 16 amino acids from the cysteine to the phenylalanine. Only the CDR3 region is kept as DNA, spanning 48 bases read in frame from base 1. From the germline V gene (reference sequence), CDR1 is LNHDA and CDR2 is SQIVND.